Listed below are T cell receptor beta chains from one sample, sequenced in a study of cytomegalovirus exposure and HLA in healthy donors. The repertoire was sequenced with immunoSEQ multiplex PCR; TCRdb's copy has only in-frame clones and lacks some. There are approximately 110,000 clones in the sample; roughly 70% occur only once, and about 8% lies in the top ten. Source material: PBMCs. The origin of the receptors is a man between 18 and 29 years old in good health and CMV-seropositive. The CDR3 runs from the conserved cysteine through the conserved F or W. A D gene is named only where the DNA matches it firmly. Clone size appears in some rows only: once, few, many, or a class for an expanded clone.

cdr3_length	d_call	v_call	clone_size	j_call	cdr3_aa	cdr3_nt
14	-	TRBV19	-	TRBJ2-1	CASSQGGAGDEQFF	TGTGCCAGTAGTCAGGGGGGAGCGGGGGATGAGCAGTTCTTC
13	-	TRBV5-1	-	TRBJ1-2	CASSSDRSYGYTF	TGCGCCAGCAGCTCCGACAGGTCCTATGGCTACACCTTC
18	TRBD1	TRBV5-4	-	TRBJ2-1	CASSLAVYVGQGGNEQFF	TGTGCCAGCAGCTTGGCCGTATATGTAGGACAGGGGGGCAATGAGCAGTTCTTC
14	-	TRBV18	-	TRBJ1-2	CASSPIGDRGGYTF	TGTGCCAGCTCACCGATAGGAGACCGAGGCGGCTACACCTTC
19	TRBD1	TRBV6-9	-	TRBJ1-2	CASSYSKGAVHRIGYGYTF	TGTGCCAGCAGTTATTCGAAGGGGGCAGTCCACCGAATCGGCTATGGCTACACCTTC
14	TRBD2	TRBV25-1	few	TRBJ2-3	CASSELSGADTQYF	TGTGCCAGCAGTGAACTTAGCGGGGCAGATACGCAGTATTTT
17	TRBD1	TRBV15	-	TRBJ2-3	CATSREAGGQGTDTQYF	TGTGCCACCAGCAGAGAAGCCGGTGGACAGGGGACAGATACGCAGTATTTT
15	TRBD1	TRBV6-5	once	TRBJ1-2	CASSYRTGEVDGYTF	TGTGCCAGCAGTTACCGGACAGGGGAAGTGGATGGCTACACCTTC
12	-	TRBV2	-	TRBJ1-4	CASSYNGGKLFF	TGTGCCAGCAGTTATAACGGGGGGAAACTGTTTTTT
15	TRBD1	TRBV18	-	TRBJ1-6	CASSPTGVGNSPLHF	TGTGCCAGCTCACCGACAGGGGTAGGCAATTCACCCCTCCACTTT
15	TRBD2	TRBV28	-	TRBJ2-3	CASSSGGGGTDTQYF	TGTGCCAGCAGTTCCGGGGGGGGAGGGACAGATACGCAGTATTTT
14	TRBD1	TRBV9	-	TRBJ1-5	CASSVGTGRQPQHF	TGTGCCAGCAGCGTGGGGACAGGGCGTCAGCCCCAGCATTTT
15	TRBD1	TRBV6-5	-	TRBJ2-1	CASSSPGQAYNEQFF	TGTGCCAGCAGTTCACCGGGACAGGCTTACAATGAGCAGTTCTTC
13	-	TRBV11-3	-	TRBJ1-1	CASSSGGQTEAFF	TGTGCCAGCAGTAGCGGGGGCCAGACTGAAGCTTTCTTT
15	-	TRBV27	-	TRBJ1-4	CAPSGQTPENEKLFF	TGTGCCCCTTCTGGACAGACCCCAGAGAATGAAAAACTGTTTTTT
14	-	TRBV4-1	-	TRBJ2-3	CASSQEQRPDTQYF	TGCGCCAGCAGCCAAGAGCAGCGGCCAGATACGCAGTATTTT
13	-	TRBV30	-	TRBJ2-7	CARSPRGPVEQYF	TGTGCCCGGAGTCCCCGAGGGCCGGTTGAGCAGTACTTC
14	TRBD1	TRBV5-4	-	TRBJ2-7	CASSRDRGTYEQYF	TGTGCCAGCAGCCGGGACAGGGGTACCTACGAGCAGTACTTC
15	TRBD2	TRBV7-3	-	TRBJ2-1	CASSFLAGSYNEQFF	TGTGCCAGCAGCTTCCTAGCGGGGTCCTACAATGAGCAGTTCTTC
16	TRBD2	TRBV6-6	-	TRBJ2-1	CASRGLRGGNYNEQFF	TGTGCCAGCAGAGGTTTGCGGGGGGGAAACTACAATGAGCAGTTCTTC
13	-	TRBV10-1	-	TRBJ2-3	CASSESRGFTQYF	TGCGCCAGCAGTGAGTCGCGAGGGTTTACGCAGTATTTT
14	-	TRBV6-6	-	TRBJ2-7	CASRSHRLPYEQYF	TGTGCCAGCAGATCTCACAGACTACCCTACGAGCAGTACTTC
14	TRBD2	TRBV2	few	TRBJ2-5	CASRGTSLRETQYF	TGTGCCAGCAGAGGGACTAGCCTCCGAGAGACCCAGTACTTC
15	-	TRBV7-2	once	TRBJ2-2	CASSTSRGAAGELFF	TGTGCCAGCAGCACCTCCCGGGGGGCGGCCGGGGAGCTGTTTTTT
16	-	TRBV6-5	-	TRBJ2-7	CASSYSILGSSYEQYF	TGTGCCAGCAGTTACTCGATTTTAGGGAGCTCCTACGAGCAGTACTTC
13	TRBD1	TRBV10-2	-	TRBJ1-2	CASKPGQGPGGTF	TGCGCCAGCAAACCGGGACAGGGGCCTGGAGGCACCTTC
15	-	TRBV15	-	TRBJ2-7	CATSRDLGGAYEQYF	TGTGCCACCAGCAGAGATTTGGGCGGGGCCTACGAGCAGTACTTC
16	-	TRBV10-3	few	TRBJ2-1	CAISSPKWLSYNEQFF	TGTGCCATCAGTTCCCCCAAGTGGCTCTCCTACAATGAGCAGTTCTTC
14	TRBD1	TRBV11-3	-	TRBJ1-2	CASSPGTGSYGYTF	TGTGCCAGCAGCCCCGGGACAGGCTCCTATGGCTACACCTTC
19	TRBD2	TRBV5-4	-	TRBJ2-2	CASSHYGTSGGFTNGELFF	TGTGCCAGCAGCCATTACGGGACTAGCGGGGGATTTACGAACGGGGAGCTGTTTTTT
15	TRBD1	TRBV4-2	-	TRBJ1-2	CASSQKGGINYGYTF	TGTGCCAGCAGTCAAAAAGGGGGCATAAACTATGGCTACACCTTC
11	-	TRBV20-1	-	TRBJ2-5	CSARSEETQYF	TGCAGTGCTAGGAGTGAAGAGACCCAGTACTTC
13	-	TRBV7-9	-	TRBJ2-1	CASSLSSGTTGFF	TGTGCCAGCAGCTTATCTTCCGGGACAACCGGGTTCTTC
15	-	TRBV7-7	-	TRBJ2-5	CASSRRGFGQETQYF	TGTGCCAGCAGCCGAAGGGGTTTCGGGCAAGAGACCCAGTACTTC
13	-	TRBV4-1	-	TRBJ2-3	CASSQDSVDTQYF	TGCGCCAGCAGCCAAGATTCTGTGGATACGCAGTATTTT
16	-	TRBV29-1	-	TRBJ1-4	CSVWAGQLDTNEKLFF	TGCAGCGTTTGGGCGGGCCAACTGGACACTAATGAAAAACTGTTTTTT
13	-	TRBV6-1	-	TRBJ2-7	CASSIQGKTEQYF	TGTGCCAGCAGTATCCAGGGTAAGACTGAGCAGTACTTC
14	-	TRBV18	-	TRBJ2-5	CASSPWPGKETQYF	TGTGCCAGCTCACCTTGGCCGGGGAAAGAGACCCAGTACTTC
14	-	TRBV10-3	-	TRBJ2-1	CAISEDGQYNEQFF	TGTGCCATCAGTGAAGATGGACAGTACAATGAGCAGTTCTTC
15	-	TRBV27	-	TRBJ2-5	CASSLSITFQETQYF	TGTGCCAGCAGTTTATCGATAACTTTCCAAGAGACCCAGTACTTC